These T cell receptor beta chains were read from a single sample in a study of cytomegalovirus exposure and HLA in healthy donors. Assay: immunoSEQ multiplex PCR; the TCRdb copy retains only in-frame clones and omits some. The sample carries under 150,000 clones, roughly three quarters recorded once. Material for sequencing was PBMCs. These receptors came from a man aged 55 to 70 in good health and CMV-seronegative. CDR3s include the opening cysteine and the closing phenylalanine or tryptophan. Fields, in order: V gene, D gene, CDR3 length, J gene, clone size, CDR3 protein, CDR3 DNA. D genes are given only for firm matches. Clone size appears in some rows only: once, few, many, or a class for an expanded clone.

TRBV30,TRBD1,15,TRBJ2-7,.,CAWIEPGQGSYEQYF,TGTGCCTGGATCGAGCCGGGACAGGGGTCCTACGAGCAGTACTTC
TRBV19,TRBD1,14,TRBJ2-7,.,CASSIVDRESEQYF,TGTGCCAGTAGTATAGTGGACAGGGAAAGCGAGCAGTACTTC
TRBV6-5,TRBD1,14,TRBJ1-5,.,CASSPTGGNQPQHF,TGTGCCAGCAGTCCTACAGGGGGCAATCAGCCCCAGCATTTT
TRBV28,.,15,TRBJ2-7,once,CASSPRTASSYEQYF,TGTGCCAGCAGTCCACGGACTGCAAGCTCCTACGAGCAGTACTTC
TRBV4-2,.,15,TRBJ1-3,.,CASSQAHRAGNTIYF,TGTGCCAGCAGCCAAGCCCACAGGGCTGGAAACACCATATATTTT
TRBV5-8,.,15,TRBJ2-3,.,CASSLDIRATDTQYF,TGTGCCAGCAGCTTGGACATACGAGCGACAGATACGCAGTATTTT
TRBV6-1,.,13,TRBJ2-7,.,CASRESGSDEQYF,TGTGCCAGCCGAGAGTCGGGTAGTGACGAGCAGTACTTC
TRBV28,.,16,TRBJ1-5,.,CASSLLSGTFNQPQHF,TGTGCCAGCAGTTTATTAAGCGGGACATTCAATCAGCCCCAGCATTTT
TRBV10-3,TRBD2,17,TRBJ2-3,few,CAISRLAGGVGTDTQYF,TGTGCCATCAGCCGACTAGCGGGAGGGGTGGGCACAGATACGCAGTATTTT
TRBV5-1,.,15,TRBJ2-2,few,CASSEMVTGTGELFF,TGCGCCAGCAGCGAAATGGTAACGGGCACCGGGGAGCTGTTTTTT
TRBV9,.,17,TRBJ1-3,.,CASSVDEPIYSGNTIYF,TGTGCCAGCAGCGTAGATGAGCCAATCTACTCTGGAAACACCATATATTTT
TRBV5-1,TRBD1,15,TRBJ1-1,.,CASSLPRQGGTEAFF,TGCGCCAGCAGCTTGCCGCGACAGGGGGGCACTGAAGCTTTCTTT
TRBV19,.,14,TRBJ1-1,few,CASRPGEARTEAFF,TGTGCCAGTAGACCCGGTGAGGCTCGGACTGAAGCTTTCTTT
TRBV6-6,TRBD1,16,TRBJ1-5,.,CASSSGTGNSNQPQHF,TGTGCCAGCAGTTCTGGGACAGGGAATAGCAATCAGCCCCAGCATTTT
TRBV29-1,.,13,TRBJ2-3,few,CSVEGHNTDTQYF,TGCAGCGTTGAGGGACACAACACAGATACGCAGTATTTT
TRBV5-4,.,17,TRBJ1-4,.,CASSLRGGTATNEKLFF,TGTGCCAGCAGTTTACGGGGGGGGACGGCAACTAATGAAAAACTGTTTTTT
TRBV28,.,11,TRBJ1-2,few,CASSDSYGYTF,TGTGCCAGCAGTGACAGCTATGGCTACACCTTC
TRBV19,.,13,TRBJ1-1,.,CASSKTANTEAFF,TGTGCCAGCTCGAAGACAGCCAACACTGAAGCTTTCTTT
TRBV9,TRBD2,16,TRBJ2-5,.,CASSGGLAGYQETQYF,TGTGCCAGCAGCGGCGGACTAGCGGGATACCAAGAGACCCAGTACTTC
TRBV30,TRBD1,16,TRBJ1-1,few,CAWRRCRDRGCTEAFF,TGTGCCTGGAGGAGATGCCGGGACAGGGGGTGTACTGAAGCTTTCTTT
TRBV5-1,.,14,TRBJ1-1,.,CASSLVGGLTEAFF,TGCGCCAGCAGCTTGGTAGGGGGTTTAACTGAAGCTTTCTTT
TRBV4-1,.,16,TRBJ1-1,.,CASSQDLGRAPTEAFF,TGCGCCAGCAGCCAAGATTTGGGCAGGGCTCCCACTGAAGCTTTCTTT
TRBV5-4,TRBD1,16,TRBJ1-6,.,CASSLGQGDSGSPLHF,TGTGCCAGCAGTCTCGGACAGGGAGATTCTGGTTCACCCCTCCACTTT
TRBV15,.,15,TRBJ1-1,.,CATSSQANLNTEAFF,TGTGCCACCAGCAGCCAGGCCAACTTGAACACTGAAGCTTTCTTT
TRBV10-3,.,14,TRBJ2-7,.,CAISGPATNYEQYF,TGTGCCATCAGTGGCCCTGCAACAAACTACGAGCAGTACTTC
TRBV7-6,.,13,TRBJ1-5,.,CASSLSPNQPQHF,TGTGCCAGCAGCTTATCCCCTAATCAGCCCCAGCATTTT
TRBV6-1,.,15,TRBJ1-1,.,CASNRDGQRNTEAFF,TGTGCCAGCAATAGGGACGGACAGAGGAACACTGAAGCTTTCTTT
TRBV21-1,.,15,TRBJ1-1,.,CASSAPGQTNTEAFF,TGTGCCAGCAGCGCACCGGGACAGACGAACACTGAAGCTTTCTTT
TRBV10-3,.,14,TRBJ2-5,.,CAISESSSEETQYF,TGTGCCATCAGTGAGTCTTCTAGCGAAGAGACCCAGTACTTC
TRBV7-9,.,14,TRBJ2-1,.,CASSLGFSGYEQFF,TGTGCCAGCAGCTTAGGTTTCTCGGGGTATGAGCAGTTCTTC
TRBV19,TRBD1,15,TRBJ2-2,.,CASSMGQSFTGELFF,TGTGCCAGTAGTATGGGACAGAGTTTCACCGGGGAGCTGTTTTTT
TRBV5-6,TRBD2,17,TRBJ2-2,.,CASSAPGLAGVRGELFF,TGTGCCAGCAGCGCGCCGGGACTAGCGGGAGTAAGAGGGGAGCTGTTTTTT
TRBV7-8,.,12,TRBJ2-5,.,CASRQAQETQYF,TGTGCCAGCAGGCAAGCCCAAGAGACCCAGTACTTC
TRBV19,.,14,TRBJ2-2,few,CASNKSGFTGELFF,TGTGCCAGTAATAAATCAGGTTTCACCGGGGAGCTGTTTTTT
TRBV6-4,.,14,TRBJ2-1,.,CASSASSAANEQFF,TGTGCCAGCAGTGCCTCCTCCGCGGCCAATGAGCAGTTCTTC
TRBV7-9,TRBD1,14,TRBJ1-1,once,CASSLGQGHTEAFF,TGTGCCAGCAGCTTAGGACAGGGACACACTGAAGCTTTCTTT
TRBV7-9,.,13,TRBJ1-2,few,CASSFGSGDSYTF,TGTGCCAGCAGCTTTGGGTCAGGGGATAGCTACACCTTC
TRBV7-3,.,13,TRBJ2-5,.,CASSLNRGETQYF,TGTGCCAGCAGCTTAAATAGGGGCGAGACCCAGTACTTC
TRBV7-9,TRBD1,15,TRBJ1-2,once,CASSLRGQGADGYTF,TGTGCCAGCAGCTTAAGGGGACAGGGGGCCGATGGCTACACCTTC
TRBV30,TRBD1,13,TRBJ1-5,.,CAWSGTGDQPQHF,TGTGCCTGGAGCGGTACAGGGGATCAGCCCCAGCATTTT
TRBV9,.,15,TRBJ1-1,few,CASSSHRAGNTEAFF,TGTGCCAGCAGCTCCCACAGGGCGGGGAACACTGAAGCTTTCTTT